A selection of T cell receptor beta chains follows, all from one sample in a study of blood T cell repertoires in COVID-19. Libraries were prepared by immunoSEQ multiplex PCR; TCRdb keeps only in-frame clonotypes and omits some of them. In the table there are approximately 300,000 clones, under 95% of which are singletons. Sequencing input: PBMCs or T cells enriched from blood (not recorded which). These receptors were collected from a woman aged 30 to 39 who had recovered from COVID-19. Each CDR3 is given with its conserved first and last residue. The D gene is left open where the match is weak. Size values are once, few and many counts, or a class for expanded clones, and some rows have none.

j_call: TRBJ2-7
d_call: TRBD1
clone_size: -
v_call: TRBV2
cdr3_nt: TGTGCCAGCAGCCCCGGGACAGGTGATTACGAGCAGTACTTC
cdr3_aa: CASSPGTGDYEQYF

j_call: TRBJ1-2
d_call: TRBD1
clone_size: -
v_call: TRBV19
cdr3_nt: TGTGCCAGTAACCCGGGACAGCCTCGTGACTATGGCTACACCTTC
cdr3_aa: CASNPGQPRDYGYTF

j_call: TRBJ1-1
d_call: TRBD1
clone_size: -
v_call: TRBV7-2
cdr3_nt: TGTGCCAGCAGCGCGGGACAGCTGAACACTGAAGCTTTCTTT
cdr3_aa: CASSAGQLNTEAFF

j_call: TRBJ2-7
d_call: TRBD1
clone_size: once
v_call: TRBV4-1
cdr3_nt: TGCGCCAGCAGCTACCTACAGGGGGCCGAGCAGTACTTC
cdr3_aa: CASSYLQGAEQYF

j_call: TRBJ2-3
d_call: -
clone_size: -
v_call: TRBV7-2
cdr3_nt: TGTGCCAGCAGCCCCCTGGCCGCTCCTAGCACAGATACGCAGTATTTT
cdr3_aa: CASSPLAAPSTDTQYF

j_call: TRBJ1-1
d_call: -
clone_size: few
v_call: TRBV7-8
cdr3_nt: TGTGCCAGCAGCTTAGGGGAGGGCATCATGAACACTGAAGCTTTCTTT
cdr3_aa: CASSLGEGIMNTEAFF

j_call: TRBJ2-7
d_call: TRBD2
clone_size: -
v_call: TRBV27
cdr3_nt: TGTGCCAGCAGTTCCGGACTAGCGGCCTCCCCCTACGAGCAGTACTTC
cdr3_aa: CASSSGLAASPYEQYF

j_call: TRBJ1-5
d_call: -
clone_size: -
v_call: TRBV24-1
cdr3_nt: TGTGCCACCAGTGAATCAGGGGTACAGCCCCAGCATTTT
cdr3_aa: CATSESGVQPQHF

j_call: TRBJ2-1
d_call: -
clone_size: -
v_call: TRBV2
cdr3_nt: TGTGCCAGCAGCGAGACTACCGCAGTTAATGAGCAGTTCTTC
cdr3_aa: CASSETTAVNEQFF

j_call: TRBJ2-3
d_call: TRBD2
clone_size: -
v_call: TRBV4-1
cdr3_nt: TGCGCCAGCAGCCAATCCCCCCCTCCCGGGACTAGGAGCACAGATACGCAGTATTTT
cdr3_aa: CASSQSPPPGTRSTDTQYF

j_call: TRBJ2-7
d_call: -
clone_size: -
v_call: TRBV28
cdr3_nt: TGTGCCAGCGCCGACAGTAACCCCTACGAGCAGTACTTC
cdr3_aa: CASADSNPYEQYF

j_call: TRBJ2-1
d_call: -
clone_size: -
v_call: TRBV10-3
cdr3_nt: TGTGCCATCAGTGCCGACTCCAAATCTGAGTTCTTC
cdr3_aa: CAISADSKSEFF

j_call: TRBJ2-7
d_call: -
clone_size: -
v_call: TRBV5-4
cdr3_nt: TGTGCCAGCAGCGTAAGTAGCGGCCTTCGCGAGCAGTACTTC
cdr3_aa: CASSVSSGLREQYF

j_call: TRBJ1-3
d_call: -
clone_size: -
v_call: TRBV24-1
cdr3_nt: TGTGCCACCAGTGGCGGATCTGGAAACACCATATATTTT
cdr3_aa: CATSGGSGNTIYF

j_call: TRBJ2-5
d_call: -
clone_size: once
v_call: TRBV7-8
cdr3_nt: TGTGCCAGCAGCAGGGACACATCGGGGACCCAGTACTTC
cdr3_aa: CASSRDTSGTQYF

j_call: TRBJ2-4
d_call: TRBD2
clone_size: -
v_call: TRBV7-2
cdr3_nt: TGTGCCAGCAGCGGGGGGGGAGCCAAAAACATTCAGTACTTC
cdr3_aa: CASSGGGAKNIQYF

j_call: TRBJ2-5
d_call: -
clone_size: -
v_call: TRBV9
cdr3_nt: TGTGCCAGCAGCCCGCGACTTATGGAGACCCAGTACTTC
cdr3_aa: CASSPRLMETQYF

j_call: TRBJ1-4
d_call: -
clone_size: -
v_call: TRBV7-6
cdr3_nt: TGTGCCAGCAGCATTTCCGGTGGGAGTTATGAAAAACTGTTTTTT
cdr3_aa: CASSISGGSYEKLFF

j_call: TRBJ1-2
d_call: TRBD1
clone_size: -
v_call: TRBV30
cdr3_nt: TGTGCCTGGAGCGCAGGGACAGGGACCGATTATGGCTACACCTTC
cdr3_aa: CAWSAGTGTDYGYTF

j_call: TRBJ2-1
d_call: TRBD2
clone_size: -
v_call: TRBV5-4
cdr3_nt: TGTGCCAGCAGCTCCCTGCGGACTAGCGGGCCGGGGGGTGAGCAGTTCTTC
cdr3_aa: CASSSLRTSGPGGEQFF

j_call: TRBJ1-5
d_call: -
clone_size: -
v_call: TRBV14
cdr3_nt: TGTGCCAGCAGCCGGGACTTTAATCAGCCCCAGCATTTT
cdr3_aa: CASSRDFNQPQHF

j_call: TRBJ2-7
d_call: TRBD1
clone_size: -
v_call: TRBV28
cdr3_nt: TGTGCCACCACACCGGAGACAGGGACGTCCTACGAGCAGTACTTC
cdr3_aa: CATTPETGTSYEQYF

j_call: TRBJ2-5
d_call: -
clone_size: -
v_call: TRBV28
cdr3_nt: TGTGCCAGCACCGGAGGCCCGAAACGAGGGACCCAGTACTTC
cdr3_aa: CASTGGPKRGTQYF

j_call: TRBJ2-1
d_call: TRBD1
clone_size: -
v_call: TRBV28
cdr3_nt: TGTGCCAGCAGTTTCCGATATGGACAGGGTGGGAATGAGCAGTTCTTC
cdr3_aa: CASSFRYGQGGNEQFF

j_call: TRBJ2-7
d_call: -
clone_size: -
v_call: TRBV11-3
cdr3_nt: TGTGCCAGCAGCGAACATCCGATTGCATACGAGCAGTACTTC
cdr3_aa: CASSEHPIAYEQYF

j_call: TRBJ2-1
d_call: TRBD2
clone_size: -
v_call: TRBV6-2/TRBV6-3
cdr3_nt: TGTGCCAGCAGCTATTCCCGAAGCGGGGGGGCCCGGCATGAGCAGTTCTTC
cdr3_aa: CASSYSRSGGARHEQFF

j_call: TRBJ2-1
d_call: TRBD1
clone_size: -
v_call: TRBV28
cdr3_nt: TGTGCCAGCATCGCTACCGACAGGGGCAACATTCTAACCAATGAGCAGTTCTTC
cdr3_aa: CASIATDRGNILTNEQFF

j_call: TRBJ2-5
d_call: -
clone_size: -
v_call: TRBV27
cdr3_nt: TGTGCCAGCAGTTTATTTGAGGAGGCGGAGACCCAGTACTTC
cdr3_aa: CASSLFEEAETQYF

j_call: TRBJ1-2
d_call: TRBD1
clone_size: -
v_call: TRBV5-6
cdr3_nt: TGTGCCAGCAGCAGGGGACAGCCTAGCGGCTACACCTTC
cdr3_aa: CASSRGQPSGYTF

j_call: TRBJ2-2
d_call: -
clone_size: -
v_call: TRBV6-1
cdr3_nt: TGTGCCAGCAGTGAAGCGTTATGGCAGGGGTTCGGGGAGCTGTTTTTT
cdr3_aa: CASSEALWQGFGELFF

j_call: TRBJ2-3
d_call: TRBD2
clone_size: -
v_call: TRBV5-4
cdr3_nt: TGTGCCAGCAGCTCACTCAAGGGGAGCGGGAGGTATACAGATACGCAGTATTTT
cdr3_aa: CASSSLKGSGRYTDTQYF

j_call: TRBJ2-7
d_call: -
clone_size: -
v_call: TRBV27
cdr3_nt: TGTGCCAGCAGTAGAACAGGTGTCTCCTACGAGCAGTACTTC
cdr3_aa: CASSRTGVSYEQYF

j_call: TRBJ1-1
d_call: TRBD1
clone_size: -
v_call: TRBV7-8
cdr3_nt: TGTGCCAGCCGGGGGACAGGGGGCACTGAAGCTTTCTTT
cdr3_aa: CASRGTGGTEAFF

j_call: TRBJ2-5
d_call: TRBD2
clone_size: -
v_call: TRBV5-4
cdr3_nt: TGTGCCAGCAGCCGGAGCGGGGGTACGGCAGAGACCCAGTACTTC
cdr3_aa: CASSRSGGTAETQYF

j_call: TRBJ1-2
d_call: -
clone_size: -
v_call: TRBV27
cdr3_nt: TGTGCCAGCAGTTTATCGGGGGGGGCTGGCTACACCTTC
cdr3_aa: CASSLSGGAGYTF

j_call: TRBJ2-1
d_call: -
clone_size: -
v_call: TRBV7-9
cdr3_nt: TGTGCCAGCAGCCGTGAGGGTGAGCAGTTCTTC
cdr3_aa: CASSREGEQFF

j_call: TRBJ2-7
d_call: TRBD2
clone_size: -
v_call: TRBV4-1
cdr3_nt: TGCGCCAGCAGCCAAGTCCCCGCGGTTGGACTAGCGGGGGCCCCTGAGCAGTACTTC
cdr3_aa: CASSQVPAVGLAGAPEQYF

j_call: TRBJ2-7
d_call: -
clone_size: -
v_call: TRBV20-1
cdr3_nt: TGCAGTGCTAGATACGGGTGGGAGCAGTACTTC
cdr3_aa: CSARYGWEQYF

j_call: TRBJ1-2
d_call: TRBD1
clone_size: -
v_call: TRBV27
cdr3_nt: TGTGCCAGCAGTTTGAGGCAGGGGGCTCACTATGGCTACACCTTC
cdr3_aa: CASSLRQGAHYGYTF

j_call: TRBJ2-7
d_call: TRBD1
clone_size: -
v_call: TRBV7-9
cdr3_nt: TGTGCCAGCAGCTTAGGGGACAGGGGTTTGTACGAGCAGTACTTC
cdr3_aa: CASSLGDRGLYEQYF

j_call: TRBJ1-2
d_call: -
clone_size: -
v_call: TRBV28
cdr3_nt: TGTGCCAGCAGTTTATTGGGGGCGTCTTATGGCTACACCTTC
cdr3_aa: CASSLLGASYGYTF

j_call: TRBJ2-3
d_call: TRBD2
clone_size: -
v_call: TRBV19
cdr3_nt: TGTGCCAGTAGTATAGGGACTAGTACAGATACGCAGTATTTT
cdr3_aa: CASSIGTSTDTQYF

j_call: TRBJ2-3
d_call: TRBD2
clone_size: -
v_call: TRBV28
cdr3_nt: TGTGCCACCTCCCTAGCGGGAGCCCCGGGAGATACGCAGTATTTT
cdr3_aa: CATSLAGAPGDTQYF

j_call: TRBJ2-3
d_call: -
clone_size: -
v_call: TRBV6-2/TRBV6-3
cdr3_nt: TGTGCCAGCCGCCAGAGGGTCACAGATACGCAGTATTTT
cdr3_aa: CASRQRVTDTQYF

j_call: TRBJ1-2
d_call: -
clone_size: -
v_call: TRBV7-2
cdr3_nt: TGTGCCAGCAGCTTTCCGGACAGCCTTCTCACCTTC
cdr3_aa: CASSFPDSLLTF